This TCR beta chain was obtained from a study of cytomegalovirus exposure and HLA in healthy donors. Assay: immunoSEQ multiplex PCR; the TCRdb copy retains only in-frame clones and omits some. Altogether about 150,000 clones are present, around nine tenths being singletons, with the ten largest covering 20% to 25%. Study outcomes and limitations: It was fewer than 200 TCR beta chains that were listed as cytomegalovirus-associated. Cytomegalovirus status, reportedly, was diagnosed with high specificity and sensitivity by the classifier.

This CDR3 region has 15 residues. V was pared by 4 bases and J by 5 bases, with 18 bases between. Looked up from germline, CDR1 is LGHNA and CDR2 is YSLEER. Notes on this clone: Its target is unknown.

The source material was PBMCs. The TCR sequence derives from a man between 18 and 29 years old in good health and CMV-seropositive. V is TRBV4-3 and J is TRBJ2-7, with D tentatively TRBD2 (6 bases). The CDR3 protein is CASSRQLAPTDEQYF. The CDR3 bases are TGCGCCAGCAGCCGACAACTAGCCCCGACGGACGAGCAGTACTTC.